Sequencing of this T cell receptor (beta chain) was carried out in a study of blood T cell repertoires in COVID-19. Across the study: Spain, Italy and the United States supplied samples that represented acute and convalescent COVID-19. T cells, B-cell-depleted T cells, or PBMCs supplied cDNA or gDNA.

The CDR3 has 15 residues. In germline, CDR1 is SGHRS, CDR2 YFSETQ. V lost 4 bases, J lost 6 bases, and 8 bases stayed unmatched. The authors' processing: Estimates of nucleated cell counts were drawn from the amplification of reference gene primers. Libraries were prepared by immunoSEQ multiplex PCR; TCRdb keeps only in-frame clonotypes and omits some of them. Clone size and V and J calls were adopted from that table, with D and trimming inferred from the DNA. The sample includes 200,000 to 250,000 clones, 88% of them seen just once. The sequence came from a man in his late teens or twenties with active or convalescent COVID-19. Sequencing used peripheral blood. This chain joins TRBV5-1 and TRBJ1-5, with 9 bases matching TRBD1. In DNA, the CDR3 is TGCGCCAGCAGCGCCCTCGGGGACAGGGCTCAGCCCCAGCATTTT. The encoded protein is CASSALGDRAQPQHF.